Listed here are 10 T cell receptor beta chains from one sample, sequenced in a study of blood T cell repertoires in COVID-19. The data were produced by immunoSEQ multiplex PCR, yet TCRdb's version contains in-frame clones alone and is incomplete. Counted here are around 170,000 clones, 70% to 90% occurring once; the ten biggest clones make up about 9.6%. The sequenced material came from peripheral blood. These receptors were collected from a man aged 50 to 59 with active or convalescent COVID-19.

The J gene is TRBJ1-5, the V gene TRBV5-1; tentative D call: TRBD1 (5 bases). This CDR3 comprises 15 residues. V lost 4 bases to trimming and J lost 4 bases, with 15 bases between them. CDR1 is SGHRS and CDR2 is YFSETQ in the germline V gene. The DNA for the CDR3 is TGCGCCAGCAGCAGGGACTCCGGCGGGAATCAGCCCCAGCATTTT. It translates to CASSRDSGGNQPQHF.

This sequence joins TRBV23-1 and TRBJ1-1; the D is unclear. TRBV23-1 is reported as an ORF; its role is uncertain. The germline V and J ends were trimmed by 0 bases and 4 bases, with 21 bases remaining between them. The CDR3 has 18 residues. DNA of the CDR3: TGCGCCAGCAGTCAATCGTGCGACGGCGGATTTTTCCGCACTGAAGCTTTCTTT. Its translation: CASSQSCDGGFFRTEAFF.

CDR3 bases: TGCGCCAGCAGCCAAGATGGCGGGCCGTTTAATTCACCCCTCCACTTT. Translating gives CASSQDGGPFNSPLHF. V gene TRBV4-3 combines with J gene TRBJ1-6; D gene uncertain. Trimming removed 0 bases at V and 6 bases at J, with 12 bases between. CDR3 length: 16 amino acids. Germline CDR1 is LGHNA and CDR2 is YSLEER.

Details on this clone: The identical CDR3 is also encoded by other nucleotide sequences in the sample. The J gene is TRBJ2-3, the V gene TRBV9; 9 nucleotides line up with TRBD1. V gave up 2 bases and J gave up 5 bases; unmatched junction bases: 3. Germline loops: CDR1 SGDLS, CDR2 YYNGEE. CDR3 length equals 14 residues. The CDR3 sequence: CASSVGQGKDTQYF. The CDR3 nucleotides are TGTGCCAGCAGCGTCGGACAGGGGAAAGATACGCAGTATTTT.

The rearrangement uses TRBV9 and TRBJ2-2, with D unclear. Germline-derived CDR1 and CDR2 are SGDLS and YYNGEE. CDR3 size: 13 residues. The V gene lost 3 bases and the J gene lost 1 base, with 4 bases spanning the gap. CDR3 nucleotides: TGTGCCAGCAGCGCAGAGAACACCGGGGAGCTGTTTTTT. Residues: CASSAENTGELFF.

The rearrangement uses TRBV5-4 and TRBJ1-1; TRBD1 is a possible D gene (6 bases). Germline-derived CDR1 and CDR2 are SGHNT and YYREEE (reference sequence). V was cut by 5 bases and J by 0 bases, with 17 bases left in between. The CDR3 sequence is 16 residues long. CDR3 in amino acids: CASSQQGPKMNTEAFF. As DNA, the CDR3 is TGTGCCAGCAGTCAACAGGGTCCCAAAATGAACACTGAAGCTTTCTTT.

Only one count was recorded for this clone. The V and J genes are TRBV18 and TRBJ2-3; 14 nucleotides line up with TRBD2. V trimming: 3 bases; J trimming: 6 bases; junction bases outside the gene matches: 8. The CDR3 covers 17 residues. Germline CDR1 is KGHSH and CDR2 is LQKENI. The DNA for the CDR3 is TGTGCCAGCTCACCTTTGGAGGGACTAGCGGGAGTTGATACGCAGTATTTT. It specifies CASSPLEGLAGVDTQYF.

This chain uses TRBV5-6 with TRBJ2-6, with D perhaps matching TRBD2 (5 bases). Germline V gene data show CDR1 as SGHDT and CDR2 as YYEEEE. The CDR3 is 15 residues long. V shed 4 bases and J shed 1 base, with 9 bases lying between them. For the CDR3, the DNA is TGTGCCAGCAGCATGACGGGGTCTGGGGCCAACGTCCTGACTTTC. It translates to CASSMTGSGANVLTF.

The V call is TRBV11-2, the J call TRBJ2-5, with TRBD2 identical over 10 bases. The ends lost 1 base at V and 2 bases at J; junction bases unmatched: 13. CDR3 size: 19 residues. Germline V gene lookup returns CDR1 SGHAT and CDR2 FQNNGV. As DNA, the CDR3 is TGTGCCAGCAGCTTAGCGTTGACTAGCGGGTCACCACAACAAGAGACCCAGTACTTC. Protein sequence: CASSLALTSGSPQQETQYF.

This clone was seen a single time. The rearrangement uses TRBV10-3 and TRBJ1-1, with a possible D match to TRBD1 (5 bases). CDR1 ENHRY and CDR2 SYGVKD come from the germline V gene. V shed 5 bases and J shed 5 bases, with 15 bases lying between them. The CDR3 runs 14 residues. CDR3 DNA sequence: TGTGCCATCAGTCCGGGGCCCGGGGGTACTGAAGCTTTCTTT. Translated, it gives CAISPGPGGTEAFF.